These 5 T cell receptor beta chains were all obtained from the same sample, sequenced in a study of blood T cell repertoires in COVID-19. Data came from immunoSEQ multiplex PCR; TCRdb stores just in-frame clones and leaves some out. The sample yields a few hundred thousand clones, around 91% seen once. Sequencing was done on a sample of PBMCs or T cells enriched from blood (not recorded which). These receptors were taken from a man aged 18-30 years who had recovered from COVID-19.

The chain uses TRBV7-9 and TRBJ2-7, with 9 bases that match TRBD1. V gave up 3 bases and J gave up 2 bases; unmatched junction bases: 2. Germline V gene data show CDR1 as SEHNR and CDR2 as FQNEAQ (reference sequence). CDR3 size: 14 residues. CDR3: CASSFGTGPYEQYF. The CDR3 DNA reads as TGTGCCAGCAGCTTCGGGACAGGGCCCTACGAGCAGTACTTC.

The rearrangement joins TRBV25-1 to TRBJ2-5; 13 positions agree with TRBD2. Germline values: CDR1 MGHDK, CDR2 SYGVNS. The length of the CDR3 is 14 residues. With V trimmed by 8 bases and J by 5 bases, 5 bases remained unmatched. The CDR3 here is CASGLAGVWETQYF. In DNA form, the CDR3 reads TGTGCCAGCGGACTAGCGGGAGTTTGGGAGACCCAGTACTTC.

The chain links TRBV7-2 to TRBJ1-2; 10 nucleotides match TRBD1. CDR1 SGHTA and CDR2 FQGNSA come from the germline V gene. After removal of 5 bases from V and 8 bases from J, the junction contained 23 bases not matched to a gene. CDR3 length: 19 amino acids. The CDR3 bases are TGTGCCAGCAGCACACGTCGGCCCGGCGGGGACAGGGGCTTCGTAGGCTACACCTTC. Translation: CASSTRRPGGDRGFVGYTF.

This clone was seen a single time. The chain recombines TRBV15 with TRBJ1-1, with D possibly matching TRBD1 (5 bases). CDR3 size: 17 residues. Per the germline V gene, CDR1 is LNHNV and CDR2 is YYDKDF (reference sequence). V lost 3 bases to trimming and J lost 4 bases, with 21 bases between them. In DNA, the CDR3 is TGTGCCACCAGCAGCCGAACCCTACAGGCTTTGGGCACTGAAGCTTTCTTT. It is translated as CATSSRTLQALGTEAFF.

The CDR3 nucleotides are TGTGCCAGCAGTGAAAGTAAGGTCCGGAGGAACACTGAAGCTTTCTTT. This codes for CASSESKVRRNTEAFF. The V and J genes are TRBV6-1 and TRBJ1-1; D is unresolved. V shed 2 bases and J shed 1 base, with 14 bases lying between them. There are 16 residues in the CDR3. In germline, CDR1 is MNHNS, CDR2 SASEGT.